This T cell receptor beta chain came from a study of blood T cells in healthy people across ages. Study results and caveats: The lack of PBMC sorting stopped any conclusive naive versus antigen-experienced comparison.

Turning to this clonotype: What it recognizes is unknown.

The second PCR ran roughly 6 to 11 cycles with a sample-barcoded 5' primer and J-beta primers. TCRdb redid the calling of the 5' RACE reads with MiXCR, one entry per CDR3 protein. The table has over 950,000 distinct CDR3 sequences, roughly 51% seen once. The CDR3 covers 16 residues. Germline V gene lookup returns CDR1 MNHEY and CDR2 SMNVEV (reference sequence). V was clipped by 3 bases and J by 0 bases; unmatched bases: 7. Healthy Caucasians from Russia aged about 6 to 100 served as donors. The chain links TRBV27 to TRBJ2-7, with TRBD2 matching 8 bases. This receptor was obtained from a woman in her sixties in good health. Sequencing was performed on blood. The CDR3 spells CASSFSSGTYSYEQYF. CDR3 DNA: TGTGCCAGCAGTTTTAGTAGCGGGACATACTCCTACGAGCAGTACTTC.